The 31 T cell receptor beta chains in this list originate from one sample, sequenced in a study of STAT5B mutations in CD4+ large granular lymphocyte leukemia. Sequencing was performed with immunoSEQ multiplex PCR; in TCRdb, only in-frame clones are kept and a portion is missing. The sample lists about 30,000 clones, just under 75% seen once, with 3% to 3.5% in the top ten. Sequencing was done on a sample of CD4+ T cells from blood buffy coats. These receptor sequences come from a human donor in good health.

This clone was counted between two and nine times. The gene calls are TRBV6-4 and TRBJ2-1, with 7 bases aligning to TRBD2. V lost 6 bases to trimming and J lost 12 bases; unmatched junction nucleotides: 11. There are 13 residues in the CDR3. Germline CDR1 and CDR2: MRHNA and SNTAGT. CDR3: CASSGGFTGRQFF. The CDR3 region has the DNA TGTGCCAGCAGCGGGGGGTTTACAGGCAGGCAGTTCTTC.

This clone was seen a few times. The gene calls are TRBV6-1 and TRBJ1-2, with D hard to call. The CDR3 covers 13 residues. Germline CDR1 MNHNS, CDR2 SASEGT. Trimming shortened V by 6 bases and J by 4 bases, and 12 bases separated the two germline ends. The DNA of the CDR3 is TGTGCCAGCAGCGTCGGGCTCTCCTATGGCTACACCTTC. It specifies CASSVGLSYGYTF.

The chain couples TRBV27 to TRBJ2-3; TRBD2 matches 12 bases. Germline CDR1 MNHEY, CDR2 SMNVEV (reference sequence). The CDR3 contains 15 residues. The V gene end was trimmed by 5 bases and the J gene end by 6 bases; junction bases not matched to a gene: 6. The CDR3 nucleotides read TGTGCCAGCAGTCCCGGACTAGCGGGATCCGATACGCAGTATTTT. Amino acid sequence: CASSPGLAGSDTQYF.

The chain combines TRBV30 with TRBJ2-1, with 12 bases lining up with TRBD2. The CDR3 covers 14 residues. CDR1 and CDR2 from the germline V gene are GTSNPN and SVGIG (reference sequence). The trim removed 3 bases at V and 7 bases at J, leaving 4 bases unmatched. DNA of the CDR3: TGTGCCTGGAGGACTAGCGGGAGTGGGAATGAGCAGTTCTTC. This codes for CAWRTSGSGNEQFF. Variable domain in full (rest from reference TRBV30 and TRBJ2-1): SQTIHQWPATLVQPVGSPLSLECTVEGTSNPNLYWYRQAAGRGLQLLFYSVGIGQISSEVPQNLSASRPQDRQFILSSKKLLLSDSGFYLCAWRTSGSGNEQFFGPGTRLTVL.

The chain joins TRBV19 to TRBJ2-7; D possibly corresponds to TRBD1 (6 bases). Germline V lookup: CDR1 LNHDA, CDR2 SQIVND (reference sequence). V shed 1 base and J shed 4 bases, with 14 bases lying between them. CDR3 length: 15 amino acids. The CDR3 spells CASSIGQAAPYEQYF. The CDR3 region has the DNA TGTGCCAGTAGTATAGGACAGGCCGCCCCGTACGAGCAGTACTTC.

A few counts support this clone. Germline is not matched at one junction end, which may reflect a read error. V is TRBV7-7 and J is TRBJ2-7, with TRBD1 matching 10 bases. The CDR3 totals 13 residues. Germline values: CDR1 SSHAT, CDR2 FNYEAQ (reference sequence). CDR3 in amino acids: CASSKDRGDEQYF. Here the CDR3 DNA reads TGTGCTAGCAGCAAGGACAGGGGGGACGAGCAGTACTTC.

The chain carries TRBV7-8 and TRBJ2-7; 8 bases are a match to TRBD1. The CDR3 has 14 residues. The germline V gene encodes CDR1 SGHVS and CDR2 FQNEAQ. V shed 4 bases, J shed 3 bases, and the junction held 5 bases outside the gene matches. The chain's CDR3 is CASSSGGSNYEQYF. In DNA, the CDR3 is TGTGCCAGCAGCTCAGGGGGCTCGAACTACGAGCAGTACTTC. Combining the CDR3 with reference TRBV7-8 and TRBJ2-7 gives the whole variable domain GAGVSQSPRYKVAKRGQDVALRCDPISGHVSLFWYQQALGQGPEFLTYFQNEAQLDKSGLPSDRFFAERPEGSVSTLKIQRTQQEDSAVYLCASSSGGSNYEQYFGPGTRLTVT.

The chain joins TRBV7-9 to TRBJ2-7; TRBD1 matches 11 bases. Germline V CDR1 and CDR2: SEHNR, FQNEAQ (reference sequence). V lost 5 bases and J lost 5; bases outside the gene matches: 8. CDR3 size: 15 residues. The chain's CDR3 is CASSLFGTGGNEQYF. The CDR3 nucleotides are TGTGCCAGCAGCCTATTCGGGACAGGGGGTAACGAGCAGTACTTC.

The CDR3 loop reads CAWSVRSGSRETQYF. CDR3 nucleotide sequence: TGTGCCTGGAGTGTACGTAGCGGGAGTAGAGAGACCCAGTACTTC. The rearrangement uses TRBV30 and TRBJ2-5, with TRBD2 matching 9 bases. Trimming at V came to 0 bases and at J to 4 bases, leaving 6 bases not matched to a gene. The CDR3 is 15 amino acids. CDR1 and CDR2 from the germline V gene are GTSNPN and SVGIG (reference sequence).

This chain uses TRBV5-6 with TRBJ2-1; possibly TRBD2 for D (5 bases). Germline V gives CDR1 SGHDT, CDR2 YYEEEE. V was shortened by 2 bases and J by 3 bases, with 12 bases between the two germline ends. This CDR3 spans 15 amino acids. CDR3 protein: CASSFTSGNYNEQFF. DNA of the CDR3: TGTGCCAGCAGCTTTACGAGCGGAAACTACAATGAGCAGTTCTTC.

This clone was seen only once. CDR3 nucleotides: TGTGCCAGCAGCCTCGGACTAGCGGAGGGCACCGGGGAGCTGTTTTTT. Its protein is CASSLGLAEGTGELFF. V and J are TRBV7-9 and TRBJ2-2; 10 bases align to TRBD2. Per germline, CDR1 SEHNR and CDR2 FQNEAQ (reference sequence). The CDR3 sequence is 16 residues long. V shed 5 bases and J 4 bases; nucleotides not matched to a gene: 7.

This clone came up once. The chain recombines TRBV27 with TRBJ1-1; D might be TRBD1 (5 bases). The length of the CDR3 is 15 residues. Germline CDR1 and CDR2: MNHEY and SMNVEV (reference sequence). Deletions cut 6 bases from V and 0 bases from J, with 14 bases between. The CDR3 DNA reads as TGTGCCAGCAGGGAAGGGGAGGTTATGAACACTGAAGCTTTCTTT. Protein: CASREGEVMNTEAFF.

This clone appeared a single time. J is TRBJ2-3 and V is TRBV19; D unclear. The germline CDR1 and CDR2 sequences are LNHDA and SQIVND (reference sequence). The CDR3 has 15 residues. Trimming removed 9 bases at V and 0 bases at J, with 16 bases between. CDR3 in DNA: TGTGCCAGCCTATTAGCCTTCCTCAGCACAGATACGCAGTATTTT. Translation: CASLLAFLSTDTQYF.

For this clone: The same CDR3 arises from other DNA sequences in this sample as well. The chain joins TRBV29-1 to TRBJ2-1; 12 bases line up with TRBD2. V gave up 4 bases and J gave up 3 bases; unmatched junction bases: 4. Germline V lookup: CDR1 SQVTM, CDR2 ANQGSEA. CDR3 size: 15 residues. For the CDR3, the DNA is TGCAGCGTTGCCTCGGGACTAGCGGGCTACAATGAGCAGTTCTTC. Residues: CSVASGLAGYNEQFF.

This chain joins TRBV2 and TRBJ1-6; D is uncertain. There are 14 residues in the CDR3. CDR1 and CDR2 from the germline V gene are SNHLY and FYNNEI. The ends were cut back, 1 base at V and 7 bases at J, with 8 bases in the middle. The CDR3 is CASSEDRRNSPLHF. The DNA for the CDR3 is TGTGCCAGCAGTGAAGACCGACGAAATTCACCCCTCCACTTT.

This clone has just one count. V usage is TRBV7-3 and J usage is TRBJ2-3; the match to TRBD2 covers 9 bases. Germline V gene lookup returns CDR1 SGHTA and CDR2 FQGTGA. CDR3 length: 15 residues. The trim removed 3 bases at V and 6 bases at J, leaving 7 bases unmatched. CDR3 in amino acids: CASSFGASGTDTQYF. CDR3 bases: TGTGCCAGCAGCTTTGGGGCTAGCGGGACTGATACGCAGTATTTT.

The chain is built from TRBV12-2 and TRBJ1-2; the DNA was not compared with TRBD1, the D call given in the table. TRBV12-2 corresponds to a pseudogene. CDR3 length equals 15 residues. The CDR3 bases are TGTGCAAGTCGCCGAGGACAGGCCCCAAACTATGGCTACACCTTC. This encodes CASRRGQAPNYGYTF.

The chain couples TRBV9 to TRBJ2-1, with 9 bases fitting TRBD1. This CDR3 comprises 16 residues. The germline gives CDR1 SGDLS, CDR2 YYNGEE. V lost 0 bases to trimming and J lost 6 bases; unmatched junction nucleotides: 7. The DNA of the CDR3 is TGTGCCAGCAGCGTAGAGCCCGGGACAGGGCCCAATGAGCAGTTCTTC. The encoded protein is CASSVEPGTGPNEQFF. The full variable domain, rest sourced from reference TRBV9 and TRBJ2-1, is DSGVTQTPKHLITATGQRVTLRCSPRSGDLSVYWYQQSLDQGLQFLIQYYNGEERAKGNILERFSAQQFPDLHSELNLSSLELGDSALYFCASSVEPGTGPNEQFFGPGTRLTVL.

The CDR3 is CASSLYYSSNQPQHF. The CDR3 coding sequence is TGTGCCAGCAGTCTCTACTACAGTTCCAATCAGCCCCAGCATTTT. The rearrangement uses TRBV6-5 and TRBJ1-5; D ambiguous. The CDR3 runs 15 residues. The V gene lost 5 bases and the J gene lost 3 bases, with 14 bases spanning the gap. CDR1 MNHEY and CDR2 SVGAGI come from the germline V gene.

The chain recombines TRBV5-5 with TRBJ2-7; D is uncertain. Germline V gene lookup returns CDR1 SGHKS and CDR2 YYEKEE (reference sequence). V lost 0 bases, J lost 9 bases, and 13 bases lay in between. The length of the CDR3 is 13 residues. CDR3 coding DNA: TGTGCCAGCAGCTTGGCGGCGGACCTCGGGCAGTACTTC. Encoded protein: CASSLAADLGQYF.

The rearrangement joins TRBV9 to TRBJ2-5; D possibly corresponds to TRBD2 (6 bases). V was shortened by 1 base and J by 5 bases, with 15 bases between the two germline ends. CDR3 size: 15 residues. Germline CDR1 SGDLS, CDR2 YYNGEE. Here the CDR3 reads CASSVSDPAGETQYF. CDR3 sequence (DNA): TGTGCCAGCAGCGTATCCGATCCGGCGGGGGAGACCCAGTACTTC.

This clone appeared once. Additional DNA sequences in this sample encode the identical CDR3. The chain is built from TRBV7-2 and TRBJ1-5, with D hard to call. Trimming shortened V by 5 bases and J by 3 bases, and 8 bases separated the two germline ends. This CDR3 region has 13 residues. Germline assignment: CDR1 SGHTA and CDR2 FQGNSA. CDR3 protein: CASSHGFNQPQHF. The CDR3 DNA follows: TGTGCCAGCAGCCACGGTTTCAATCAGCCCCAGCATTTT.

This clone was detected only a few times. V is TRBV7-6 and J is TRBJ1-5, with a possible D match to TRBD1 (6 bases). Trimming removed 1 base at V and 6 bases at J, with 7 bases between. Germline V CDR1 and CDR2: SGHVS, FNYEAQ. This CDR3 is 13 amino acids long. The CDR3 region is CASSLGTVQPQHF. In nucleotides, the CDR3 is TGTGCCAGCAGCTTAGGGACAGTTCAGCCCCAGCATTTT.

CDR3 sequence (DNA): TGTGCCAGTAGTATAGAGCACGTCTATCAGCCCCAGCATTTT. It codes for CASSIEHVYQPQHF. The V call is TRBV19, the J call TRBJ1-5; D call uncertain. Germline CDR1 and CDR2: LNHDA and SQIVND (reference sequence). The CDR3 is made up of 14 amino acids. Trimming shortened V by 0 bases and J by 5 bases, and 8 bases separated the two germline ends.

The chain combines TRBV27 with TRBJ2-7; TRBD2 matches at 7 bases. This CDR3 has 13 amino acids. CDR1 and CDR2 (germline): MNHEY, SMNVEV (reference sequence). Trimming took 5 bases from V and 6 from J; bases not matched to a gene: 7. The CDR3 coding sequence is TGTGCCAGCAGTCCAGGACTAGGGCCCGAGCAGTACTTC. This sequence encodes CASSPGLGPEQYF.

J is TRBJ1-3 and V is TRBV5-1, with D unclear. The germline V and J ends were trimmed by 0 bases and 1 base, with 11 bases remaining between them. This CDR3 spans 16 amino acids. Germline values: CDR1 SGHRS, CDR2 YFSETQ. Here the CDR3 DNA reads TGCGCCAGCAGCTTGGAACAGCCTTTTTCTGGAAACACCATATATTTT. It is translated as CASSLEQPFSGNTIYF.

This chain joins TRBV30 and TRBJ2-4; 8 positions match TRBD2. CDR1 GTSNPN and CDR2 SVGIG come from the germline V gene (reference sequence). V was clipped by 3 bases and J by 0 bases; unmatched bases: 1. This CDR3 has 14 residues. The chain's CDR3 is CAWSGRGAKNIQYF. CDR3 coding DNA: TGTGCCTGGAGCGGGAGGGGAGCCAAAAACATTCAGTACTTC.

V usage is TRBV4-1 and J usage is TRBJ1-2; the match to TRBD1 covers 8 bases. This CDR3 is built from 19 residues. The V segment lost 0 bases and the J segment 0 bases; nucleotides outside the gene matches: 12. Germline CDR1 reads MGHRA; CDR2 reads YSYEKL. CDR3 sequence reads: CASSQEDFLDREANYGYTF. The DNA for the CDR3 is TGCGCCAGCAGCCAAGAAGATTTCCTGGACAGGGAAGCTAACTATGGCTACACCTTC.

This chain connects TRBV11-2 to TRBJ1-1; the D is unclear. The V gene's germline CDR1 is SGHAT and CDR2 FQNNGV. The V end lost 5 bases, the J end lost 0 bases, and 10 bases lay between the germline ends. The CDR3 is 14 residues long. The CDR3 DNA reads TGTGCCAGCAGCCGCTGGAACCTGAACACTGAAGCTTTCTTT. It specifies CASSRWNLNTEAFF. The whole variable domain, filled in from reference TRBV11-2 and TRBJ1-1, reads EAGVAQSPRYKIIEKRQSVAFWCNPISGHATLYWYQQILGQGPKLLIQFQNNGVVDDSQLPKDRFSAERLKGVDSTLKIQPAKLEDSAVYLCASSRWNLNTEAFFGQGTRLTVV.

The V call is TRBV9, the J call TRBJ2-5; tentatively, D is TRBD2 (5 bases). Trimming left V 3 bases short and J 1 base short, with 16 bases between. Looked up from germline, CDR1 is SGDLS and CDR2 is YYNGEE. The CDR3 is made up of 16 amino acids. The CDR3 nucleotides read TGTGCCAGCAGCGCCGACGAGGGTGGTATCCAAGAGACCCAGTACTTC. Translating it yields CASSADEGGIQETQYF.

A few counts support this clone. The chain uses TRBV5-1 and TRBJ1-2; 8 nucleotides line up with TRBD1. This CDR3 has 14 amino acids. The trim removed 4 bases at V and 1 base at J, leaving 3 bases unmatched. CDR1 SGHRS and CDR2 YFSETQ come from the germline V gene. In DNA, the CDR3 is TGCGCCAGCAGCGAACAGGGGGGTAACTATGGCTACACCTTC. This encodes CASSEQGGNYGYTF. Supplemented by reference TRBV5-1 and TRBJ1-2, the full variable domain reads KAGVTQTPRYLIKTRGQQVTLSCSPISGHRSVSWYQQTPGQGLQFLFEYFSETQRNKGNFPGRFSGRQFSNSRSEMNVSTLELGDSALYLCASSEQGGNYGYTFGSGTRLTVV.